The 5 T cell receptor beta chains listed next were all sequenced from one sample in a study of blood T cells in healthy people across ages. Next came a second PCR, run for about 6 to 12 cycles, which used a sample-barcoded 5' primer along with a J-beta primer mix. TCRdb ran MiXCR on the 5' RACE reads and lists one entry per CDR3 protein. Among about 630,000 distinct CDR3 sequences listed, around 20% were seen once. Sequences were obtained from blood. Receptors were obtained from a man in his 70s in good health.

This clonotype was observed at least ten times. The chain is built from TRBV7-6 and TRBJ2-5; D gene uncertain. Germline CDR1 reads SGHVS; CDR2 reads FNYEAQ. The CDR3 is 15 amino acids. Trimming shortened V by 4 bases and J by 3 bases, and 15 bases separated the two germline ends. In DNA form, the CDR3 reads TGTGCCAGCAGCTCACAAGCCCGTACAAAAGAGACCCAGTACTTC. This translates into CASSSQARTKETQYF.

The chain has TRBV27 and TRBJ2-2; no definite D call. Per the germline V gene, CDR1 is MNHEY and CDR2 is SMNVEV (reference sequence). V dropped 4 bases and J dropped 5 bases, with 17 bases sitting between them. The CDR3 is 16 amino acids. CDR3 sequence (DNA): TGTGCCAGCAGTTCCCTGGGCCCCCGACCAACCGGGGAGCTGTTTTTT. Amino acid sequence: CASSSLGPRPTGELFF.

The sample holds a few counts of this clonotype. The chain is built from TRBV12-3 or TRBV12-4 and TRBJ2-2; a possible D gene is TRBD1 (6 bases). The CDR3 consists of 14 residues. Trimming left V 10 bases short and J 4 bases short, with 16 bases between. CDR3 in DNA: TGTGCCACCAACGTGCAGGGGTCCACCGGGGAGCTGTTTTTT. Amino acid sequence: CATNVQGSTGELFF.

V is TRBV9 and J is TRBJ2-1; TRBD1 agrees at 8 bases. Trimming cost V 0 bases and J 7 bases; bases outside gene matches: 6. Per germline, CDR1 SGDLS and CDR2 YYNGEE. This CDR3 region has 15 residues. The CDR3 reads CASSVVAGGENEQFF. For the CDR3, the DNA is TGTGCCAGCAGCGTAGTGGCAGGGGGCGAAAATGAGCAGTTCTTC.

V and J are TRBV7-2 and TRBJ2-7, with 14 bases aligning to TRBD2. The V and J ends lost 4 bases and 4 bases, in that order; junction bases with no gene match: 18. Germline-derived CDR1 and CDR2 are SGHTA and FQGNSA. The CDR3 covers 20 residues. The CDR3 DNA reads TGTGCCAGCAGCTCAGCCTCCGGGACTAGCGGGAGCAGGTCCTGGTACGAGCAGTACTTC. Its translation: CASSSASGTSGSRSWYEQYF.